This T cell receptor beta chain was documented in a study of T cell repertoires in cytomegalovirus infection. Across the whole study: Carrying CMV and the relevant HLA type showed in public TCR beta signatures. Study-wide results and caveats: Adding up the frequency of public TCR beta families identified people who carried CMV plus the relevant HLA. CMV-specific HLA-C-restricted TCR beta clonotypes dominated the ex vivo response.

From germline, CDR1 is MDHEN and CDR2 SYDVKM. This CDR3 spans 15 amino acids. Trimming removed 5 bases at V and 2 bases at J, with 14 bases between. Using its own MiXCR run on the reads, TCRdb lists one record per CDR3 protein. Of just over 150,000 distinct CDR3 sequences listed, less than 25% are singletons. The table lists this clonotype with a few counts. The antigen remains unidentified. The receptor was isolated from a human donor in good health (CMV status not recorded). Some clones in this sample may be carry-over from other donors' samples. The chain is built from TRBV28 and TRBJ2-3; no clear D gene. Sequences were obtained from PBMCs. The CDR3 DNA reads TGTGCCAGCAGTCCCCAGAAGGTTATCACAGATACGCAGTATTTT. Its translation is CASSPQKVITDTQYF.